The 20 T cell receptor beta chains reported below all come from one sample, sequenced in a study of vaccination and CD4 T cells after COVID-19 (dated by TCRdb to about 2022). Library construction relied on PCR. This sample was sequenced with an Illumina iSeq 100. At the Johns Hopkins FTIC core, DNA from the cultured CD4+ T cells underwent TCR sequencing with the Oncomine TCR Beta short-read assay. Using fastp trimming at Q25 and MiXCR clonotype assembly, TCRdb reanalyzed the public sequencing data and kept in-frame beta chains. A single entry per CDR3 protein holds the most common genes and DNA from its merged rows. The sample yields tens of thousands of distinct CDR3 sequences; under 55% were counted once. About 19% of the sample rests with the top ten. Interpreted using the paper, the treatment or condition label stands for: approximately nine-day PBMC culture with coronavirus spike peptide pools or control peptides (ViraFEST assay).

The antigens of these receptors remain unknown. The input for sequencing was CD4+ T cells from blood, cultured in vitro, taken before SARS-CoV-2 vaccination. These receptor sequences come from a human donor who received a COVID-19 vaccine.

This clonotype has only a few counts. CDR3 residues: CASSFSGGEGYTF. The CDR3 DNA reads TGTGCCAGCAGCTTCTCAGGGGGTGAGGGCTACACCTTC. V is TRBV7-8 and J is TRBJ1-2; 7 nucleotides line up with TRBD1. Germline CDR1 reads SGHVS; CDR2 reads FQNEAQ. CDR3 length: 13 residues. Germline trimming cut 3 bases from V and 8 bases from J; bases unmatched to any gene: 6. Combining the CDR3 with reference TRBV7-8 and TRBJ1-2 gives the whole variable domain GAGVSQSPRYKVAKRGQDVALRCDPISGHVSLFWYQQALGQGPEFLTYFQNEAQLDKSGLPSDRFFAERPEGSVSTLKIQRTQQEDSAVYLCASSFSGGEGYTFGSGTRLTVV.

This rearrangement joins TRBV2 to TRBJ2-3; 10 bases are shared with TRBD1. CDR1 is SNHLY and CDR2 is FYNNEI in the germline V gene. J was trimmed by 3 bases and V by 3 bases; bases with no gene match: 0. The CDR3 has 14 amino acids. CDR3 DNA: TGTGCCAGCAGTGAGGACAGGGGGACAGATACGCAGTATTTT. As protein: CASSEDRGTDTQYF.

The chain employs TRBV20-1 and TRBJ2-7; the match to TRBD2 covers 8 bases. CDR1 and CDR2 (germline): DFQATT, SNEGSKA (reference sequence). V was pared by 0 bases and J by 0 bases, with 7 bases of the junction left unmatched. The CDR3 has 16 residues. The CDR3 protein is CSARDRRTSNSYEQYF. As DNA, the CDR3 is TGCAGTGCTAGAGATCGGAGGACTAGCAACTCCTACGAGCAGTACTTC.

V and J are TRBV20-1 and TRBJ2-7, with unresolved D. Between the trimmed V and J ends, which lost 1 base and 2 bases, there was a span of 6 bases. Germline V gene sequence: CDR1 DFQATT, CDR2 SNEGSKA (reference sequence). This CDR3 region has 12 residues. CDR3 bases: TGCAGTGCTAGAGTAAGGACCTACGAGCAGTACTTC. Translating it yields CSARVRTYEQYF.

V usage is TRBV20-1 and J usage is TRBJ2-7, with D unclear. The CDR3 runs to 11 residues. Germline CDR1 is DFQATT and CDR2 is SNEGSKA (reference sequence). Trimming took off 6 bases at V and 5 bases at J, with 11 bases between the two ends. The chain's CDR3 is CSASSTHEQYF. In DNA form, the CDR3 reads TGCAGTGCCAGTAGTACCCACGAGCAGTACTTC.

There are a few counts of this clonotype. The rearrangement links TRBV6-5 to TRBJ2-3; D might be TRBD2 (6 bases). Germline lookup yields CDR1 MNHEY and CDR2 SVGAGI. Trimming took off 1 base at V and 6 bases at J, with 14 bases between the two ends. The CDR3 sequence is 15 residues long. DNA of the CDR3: TGTGCCAGCAGTTACTTTCCCGGGAGAGGGGATACGCAGTATTTT. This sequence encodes CASSYFPGRGDTQYF.

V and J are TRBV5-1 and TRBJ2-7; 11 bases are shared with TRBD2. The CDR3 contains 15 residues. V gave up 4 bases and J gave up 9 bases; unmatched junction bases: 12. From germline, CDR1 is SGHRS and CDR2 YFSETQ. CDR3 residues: CASSETSGASRVQYF. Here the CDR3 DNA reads TGCGCCAGCAGCGAGACTAGCGGGGCTTCTAGGGTGCAGTACTTC.

Here the CDR3 reads CASSSRTHEAFF. As DNA, the CDR3 is TGTGCCAGCAGCTCCAGGACGCATGAAGCTTTCTTT. This rearrangement joins TRBV7-8 to TRBJ1-1, with D hard to call. The germline gives CDR1 SGHVS, CDR2 FQNEAQ. The CDR3 extends over 12 amino acids. V shed 4 bases and J shed 7 bases, with 10 bases lying between them.

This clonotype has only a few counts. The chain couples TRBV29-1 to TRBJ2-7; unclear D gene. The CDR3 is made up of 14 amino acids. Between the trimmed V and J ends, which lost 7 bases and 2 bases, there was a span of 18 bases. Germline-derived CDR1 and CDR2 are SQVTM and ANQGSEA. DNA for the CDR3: TGCAGCGCTAATCAACGGTCGGGCCCCTACGAGCAGTACTTC. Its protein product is CSANQRSGPYEQYF.

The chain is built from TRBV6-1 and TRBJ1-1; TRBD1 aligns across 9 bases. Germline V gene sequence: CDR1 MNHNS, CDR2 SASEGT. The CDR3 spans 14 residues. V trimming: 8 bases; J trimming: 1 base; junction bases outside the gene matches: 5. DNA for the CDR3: TGTGCCAGCTATGGACAGGGGACGAACACTGAAGCTTTCTTT. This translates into CASYGQGTNTEAFF.

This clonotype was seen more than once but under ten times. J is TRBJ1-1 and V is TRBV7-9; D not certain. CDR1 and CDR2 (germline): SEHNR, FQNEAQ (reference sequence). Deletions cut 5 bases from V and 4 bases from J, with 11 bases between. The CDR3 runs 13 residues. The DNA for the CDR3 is TGTGCCAGCAGCAGAAACTGGGGCACTGAAGCTTTCTTT. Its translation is CASSRNWGTEAFF.

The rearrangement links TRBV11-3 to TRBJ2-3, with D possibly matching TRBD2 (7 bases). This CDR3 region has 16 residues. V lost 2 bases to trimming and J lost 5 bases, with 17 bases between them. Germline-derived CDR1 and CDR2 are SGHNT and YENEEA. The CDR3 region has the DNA TGTGCCAGCAGCTTACAAGGGGGGGCCGAGGGAGATACGCAGTATTTT. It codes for CASSLQGGAEGDTQYF.

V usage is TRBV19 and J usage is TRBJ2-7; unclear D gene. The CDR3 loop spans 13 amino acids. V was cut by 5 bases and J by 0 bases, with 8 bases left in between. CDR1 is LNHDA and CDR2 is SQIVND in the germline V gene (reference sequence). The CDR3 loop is CASSSSTSYEQYF. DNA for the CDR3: TGTGCCAGTAGTTCAAGTACCTCCTACGAGCAGTACTTC. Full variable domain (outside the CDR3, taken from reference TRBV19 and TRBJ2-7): DGGITQSPKYLFRKEGQNVTLSCEQNLNHDAMYWYRQDPGQGLRLIYYSQIVNDFQKGDIAEGYSVSREKKESFPLTVTSAQKNPTAFYLCASSSSTSYEQYFGPGTRLTVT.

This CDR3 is CASSDPWRGVTEAFF. CDR3 coding DNA: TGTGCCAGCAGTGACCCTTGGAGGGGCGTAACTGAAGCTTTCTTT. The gene calls are TRBV6-4 and TRBJ1-1, with D perhaps matching TRBD1 (5 bases). The V gene lost 2 bases and the J gene lost 5 bases, with 15 bases spanning the gap. This CDR3 is 15 amino acids long. The germline V gene has CDR1 MRHNA and CDR2 SNTAGT.

The CDR3 nucleotides are TGTGCCAGCAGCTCAGGGGACAGGGGGTACGAGCAGTACTTC. Translating gives CASSSGDRGYEQYF. V and J are TRBV11-3 and TRBJ2-7, with TRBD1 matching 11 bases. This CDR3 is built from 14 residues. Germline loops: CDR1 SGHNT, CDR2 YENEEA. Trimming took 4 bases from V and 4 from J; bases not matched to a gene: 3.

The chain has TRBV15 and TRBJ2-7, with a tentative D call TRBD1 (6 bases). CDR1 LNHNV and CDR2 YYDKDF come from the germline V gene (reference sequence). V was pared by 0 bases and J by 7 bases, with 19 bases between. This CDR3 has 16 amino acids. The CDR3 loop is CATSRDRRAGVREQYF. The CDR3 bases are TGTGCCACCAGCAGAGATCGACGGGCAGGGGTGAGGGAGCAGTACTTC.

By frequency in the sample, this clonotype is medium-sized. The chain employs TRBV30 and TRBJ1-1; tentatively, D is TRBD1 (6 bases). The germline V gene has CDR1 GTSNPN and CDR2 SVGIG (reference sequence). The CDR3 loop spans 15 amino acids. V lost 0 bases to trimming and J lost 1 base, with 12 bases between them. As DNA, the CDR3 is TGTGCCTGGAGTGTGGGGACATGGGCGAACACTGAAGCTTTCTTT. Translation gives CAWSVGTWANTEAFF.

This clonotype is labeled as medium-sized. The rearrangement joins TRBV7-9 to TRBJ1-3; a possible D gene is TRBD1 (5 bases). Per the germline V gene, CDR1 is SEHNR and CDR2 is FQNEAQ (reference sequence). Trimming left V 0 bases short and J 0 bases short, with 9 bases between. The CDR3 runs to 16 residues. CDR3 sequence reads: CASSLARRDSGNTIYF. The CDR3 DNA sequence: TGTGCCAGCAGCTTAGCGCGCAGGGACTCTGGAAACACCATATATTTT.

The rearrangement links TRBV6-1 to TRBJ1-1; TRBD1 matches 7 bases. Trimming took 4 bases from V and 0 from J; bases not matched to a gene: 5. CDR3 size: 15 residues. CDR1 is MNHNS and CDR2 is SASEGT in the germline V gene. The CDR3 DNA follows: TGTGCCAGCAGTGTTCACAGGGGCCTGAACACTGAAGCTTTCTTT. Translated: CASSVHRGLNTEAFF.

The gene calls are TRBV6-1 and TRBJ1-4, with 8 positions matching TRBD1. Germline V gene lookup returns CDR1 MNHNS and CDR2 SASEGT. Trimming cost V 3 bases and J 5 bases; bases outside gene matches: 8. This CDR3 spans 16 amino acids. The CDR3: CASSDNRGLSNEKLFF. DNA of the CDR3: TGTGCCAGCAGTGACAACAGGGGGTTGTCGAATGAAAAACTGTTTTTT.